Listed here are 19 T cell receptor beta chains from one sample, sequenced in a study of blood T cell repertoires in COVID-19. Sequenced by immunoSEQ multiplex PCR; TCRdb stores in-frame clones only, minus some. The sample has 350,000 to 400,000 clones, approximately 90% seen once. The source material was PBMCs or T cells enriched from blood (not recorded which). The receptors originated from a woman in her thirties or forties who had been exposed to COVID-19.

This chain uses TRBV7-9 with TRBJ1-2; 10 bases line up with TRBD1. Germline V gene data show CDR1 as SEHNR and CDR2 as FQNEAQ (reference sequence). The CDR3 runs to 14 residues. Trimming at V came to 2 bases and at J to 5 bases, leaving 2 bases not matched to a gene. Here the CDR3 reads CASSLPDRGYGYTF. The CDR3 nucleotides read TGTGCCAGCAGCTTACCGGACAGGGGGTATGGCTACACCTTC.

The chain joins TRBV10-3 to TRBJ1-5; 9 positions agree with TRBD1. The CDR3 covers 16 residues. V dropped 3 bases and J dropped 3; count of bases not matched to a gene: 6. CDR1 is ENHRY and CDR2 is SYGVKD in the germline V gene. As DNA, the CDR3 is TGTGCCATCAGTGATCGACAGGGGGGCCCCAATCAGCCCCAGCATTTT. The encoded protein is CAISDRQGGPNQPQHF.

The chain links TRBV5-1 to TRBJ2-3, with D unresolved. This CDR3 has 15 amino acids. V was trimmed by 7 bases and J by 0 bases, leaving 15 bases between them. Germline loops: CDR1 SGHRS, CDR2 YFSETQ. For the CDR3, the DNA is TGCGCCAGCCGGTCAGGTGGCATCAGCACAGATACGCAGTATTTT. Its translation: CASRSGGISTDTQYF.

The CDR3 DNA reads as TGCGCCAGCCGACCACAGGGGGCAGGGAATGAGCAGTTCTTC. Its translation is CASRPQGAGNEQFF. The V and J genes are TRBV5-1 and TRBJ2-1; 9 bases map to TRBD1. V shed 7 bases and J 7 bases; nucleotides not matched to a gene: 9. The CDR3 is made up of 14 amino acids. Germline-derived CDR1 and CDR2 are SGHRS and YFSETQ. Complete variable domain (other parts from reference TRBV5-1 and TRBJ2-1): KAGVTQTPRYLIKTRGQQVTLSCSPISGHRSVSWYQQTPGQGLQFLFEYFSETQRNKGNFPGRFSGRQFSNSRSEMNVSTLELGDSALYLCASRPQGAGNEQFFGPGTRLTVL.

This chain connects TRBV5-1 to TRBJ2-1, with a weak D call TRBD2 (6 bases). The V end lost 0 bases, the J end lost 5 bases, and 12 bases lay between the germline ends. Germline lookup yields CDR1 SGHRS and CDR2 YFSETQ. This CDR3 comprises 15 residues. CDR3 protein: CASSLVARENNEQFF. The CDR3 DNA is TGCGCCAGCAGCTTGGTTGCGCGGGAAAACAATGAGCAGTTCTTC.

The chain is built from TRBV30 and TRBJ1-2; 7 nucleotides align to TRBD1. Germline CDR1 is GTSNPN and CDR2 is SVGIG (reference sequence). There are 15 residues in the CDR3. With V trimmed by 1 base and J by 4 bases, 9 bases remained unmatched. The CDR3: CAWSAWDSRTYGYTF. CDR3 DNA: TGTGCCTGGAGTGCCTGGGACAGCCGAACCTATGGCTACACCTTC.

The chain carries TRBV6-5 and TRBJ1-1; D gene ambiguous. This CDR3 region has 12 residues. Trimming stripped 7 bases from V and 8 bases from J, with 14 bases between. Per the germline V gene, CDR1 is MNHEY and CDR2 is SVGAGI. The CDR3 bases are TGTGCCAGCATTAGGACTGCCTACGAAGCTTTCTTT. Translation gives CASIRTAYEAFF.

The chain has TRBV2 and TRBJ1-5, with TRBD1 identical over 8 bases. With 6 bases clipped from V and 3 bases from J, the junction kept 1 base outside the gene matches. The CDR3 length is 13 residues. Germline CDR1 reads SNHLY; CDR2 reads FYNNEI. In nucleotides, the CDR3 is TGTGCCAGCAGGGACAGGGTCAATCAGCCCCAGCATTTT. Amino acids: CASRDRVNQPQHF.

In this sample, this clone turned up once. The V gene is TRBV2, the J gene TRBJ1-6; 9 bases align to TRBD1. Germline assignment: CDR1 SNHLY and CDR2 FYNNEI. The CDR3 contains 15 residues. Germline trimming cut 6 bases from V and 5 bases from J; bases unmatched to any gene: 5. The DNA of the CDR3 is TGTGCCAGCAGAGCGGACAGGGGACATAATTCACCCCTCCACTTT. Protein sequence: CASRADRGHNSPLHF.

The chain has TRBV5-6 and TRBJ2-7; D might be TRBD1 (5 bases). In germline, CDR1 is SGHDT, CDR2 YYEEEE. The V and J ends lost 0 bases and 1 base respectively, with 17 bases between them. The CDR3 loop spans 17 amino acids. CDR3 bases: TGTGCCAGCAGCTTGGAAGCAGGGAACATTTTGTCCTACGAGCAGTACTTC. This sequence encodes CASSLEAGNILSYEQYF.

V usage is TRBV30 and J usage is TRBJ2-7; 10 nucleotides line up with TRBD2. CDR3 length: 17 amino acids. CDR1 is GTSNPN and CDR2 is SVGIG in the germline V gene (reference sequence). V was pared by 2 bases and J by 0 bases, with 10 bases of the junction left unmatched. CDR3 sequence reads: CAWSSSGSSPLSYEQYF. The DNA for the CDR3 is TGTGCCTGGAGTTCTAGCGGGAGTTCCCCTCTCTCCTACGAGCAGTACTTC.

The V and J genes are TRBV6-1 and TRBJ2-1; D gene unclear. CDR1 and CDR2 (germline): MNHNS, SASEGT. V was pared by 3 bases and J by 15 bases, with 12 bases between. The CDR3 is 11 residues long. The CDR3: CASSDPKPPFF. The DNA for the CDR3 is TGTGCCAGCAGTGACCCTAAACCCCCGTTCTTC.

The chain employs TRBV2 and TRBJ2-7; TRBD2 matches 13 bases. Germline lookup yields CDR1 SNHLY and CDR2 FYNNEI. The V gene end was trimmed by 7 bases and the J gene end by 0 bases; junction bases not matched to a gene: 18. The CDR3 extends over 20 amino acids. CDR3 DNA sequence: TGTGCCAGCAAAGGCGTGAACCCGACTAGCGGGAGGACCCTCTCCTACGAGCAGTACTTC. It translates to CASKGVNPTSGRTLSYEQYF.

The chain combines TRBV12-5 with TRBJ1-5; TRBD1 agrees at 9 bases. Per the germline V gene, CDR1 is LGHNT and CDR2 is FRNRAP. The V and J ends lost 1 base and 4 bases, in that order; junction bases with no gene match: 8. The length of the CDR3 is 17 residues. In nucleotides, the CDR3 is TGTGCTAGTGGTTTGGCAACAGGGGGCAATAAGAATCAGCCCCAGCATTTT. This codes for CASGLATGGNKNQPQHF.

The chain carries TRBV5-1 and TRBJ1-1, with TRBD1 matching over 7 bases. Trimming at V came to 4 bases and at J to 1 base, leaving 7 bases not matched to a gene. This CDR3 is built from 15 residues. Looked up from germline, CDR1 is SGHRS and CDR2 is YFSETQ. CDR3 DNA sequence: TGCGCCAGCAGCCCGACAGGGTCCGCGAACACTGAAGCTTTCTTT. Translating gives CASSPTGSANTEAFF.

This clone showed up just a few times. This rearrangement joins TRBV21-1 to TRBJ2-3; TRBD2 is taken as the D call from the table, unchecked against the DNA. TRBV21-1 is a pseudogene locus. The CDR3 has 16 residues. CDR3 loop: CASSKKGLEITDTQYF. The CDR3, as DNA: TGTGCCAGCAGCAAGAAGGGACTAGAGATCACAGATACGCAGTATTTT.

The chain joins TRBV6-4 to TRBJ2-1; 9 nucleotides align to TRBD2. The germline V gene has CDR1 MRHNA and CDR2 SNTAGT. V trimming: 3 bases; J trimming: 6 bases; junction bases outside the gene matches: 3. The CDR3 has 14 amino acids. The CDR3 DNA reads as TGTGCCAGCAGTGAGGTAGCGGGAGTCAATGAGCAGTTCTTC. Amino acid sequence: CASSEVAGVNEQFF.

Here the CDR3 DNA reads TGTGCCAGCAGCGCAACTGACAGGGCTAACAATGAGCAGTTCTTC. Its translation: CASSATDRANNEQFF. The chain couples TRBV9 to TRBJ2-1, with 7 bases lining up with TRBD1. This CDR3 spans 15 amino acids. The germline V gene encodes CDR1 SGDLS and CDR2 YYNGEE. The ends lost 3 bases at V and 5 bases at J; junction bases unmatched: 8.

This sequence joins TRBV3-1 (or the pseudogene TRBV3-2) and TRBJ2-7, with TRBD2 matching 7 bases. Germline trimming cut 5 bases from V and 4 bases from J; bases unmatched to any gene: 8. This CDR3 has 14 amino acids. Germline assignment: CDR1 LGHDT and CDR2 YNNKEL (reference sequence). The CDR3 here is CASSSGGSGYEQYF. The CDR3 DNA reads TGTGCCAGCAGCAGCGGCGGGAGCGGATACGAGCAGTACTTC.